This T cell receptor beta chain was captured in a study of blood T cell repertoires in COVID-19. Study as a whole: COVID-19 samples collected from the United States, Italy and Spain covered acute and convalescent phases.

This CDR3 is built from 13 residues. CDR1 SQVTM and CDR2 ANQGSEA come from the germline V gene. Trimming removed 2 bases at V and 5 bases at J, with 12 bases between. Authors' methods: Reference gene primer amplification gave nucleated cell count estimates. The protocol was immunoSEQ multiplex PCR, while the TCRdb copy is restricted to in-frame clones and leaves out a portion. V and J calls and clone size are as listed in that table; D and trimming were resolved from the DNA. The profile covers about 200,000 clones, with roughly nine tenths appearing a single time and 6.5% taken by the ten largest. This clonotype originated in a man between 60 and 75 years old who had recovered from COVID-19. The sequenced sample was peripheral blood. The chain uses TRBV29-1 and TRBJ2-5; D may be TRBD1 (6 bases). The CDR3 protein is CSVETGIGETQYF. CDR3 coding DNA: TGCAGCGTTGAAACAGGGATTGGGGAGACCCAGTACTTC.